Only a few counts were recorded for the clone carrying this T cell receptor (beta chain). Researchers prepared the TCRbeta library using unique molecular identifiers, the study reports. One entry per CDR3 protein, called by TCRdb with MiXCR from the PCR reads. The repertoire holds about 420,000 distinct CDR3 sequences, with roughly 11% as singletons. The CDR3 extends over 12 amino acids. V shed 1 base, J shed 15 bases, and the junction held 4 bases outside the gene matches. Germline V gene sequence: CDR1 DFQATT, CDR2 SNEGSKA (reference sequence). The sample originates from a study of T-cell reconstitution after alpha-beta-depleted transplantation in children.

The sequencing here drew on PBMCs from the stem cell graft donor, taken from the stem cell graft. The V and J genes are TRBV20-1 and TRBJ1-6, with TRBD1 identical over 9 bases. The sequence was obtained from a human donor who donated a stem cell graft to a child with acute myeloid leukemia. CDR3 bases: TGCAGTGCTAGAGGGGGACAGGGAGGCCTCCACTTT. Translation: CSARGGQGGLHF.